This T cell receptor (beta chain) came from a study of human T cells and chemical hapten exposure. Study background: Mainly, slight library volume differences in the pool made TCR yields vary.

Individual cDNA molecules had unique molecular identifiers attached to them by the library. Original data processing: A typical sample had some 87,000 TCRs, with about 23,224 to 750,000 overall. MiXCR, run by TCRdb on the 5' RACE reads, gives a single entry per CDR3 protein. The V and J calls follow TCRdb's processing rather than the paper's. The data contain 81,000 or so distinct CDR3 sequences, about 8% of them singletons. Study observations and caveats: TCRs at high frequency, those above 1 in 1000, did not change with DPC sensitization.

With 2 bases removed from V and 9 bases from J, the gap between germline ends came to 17 bases. CDR3 length: 14 residues. Germline assignment: CDR1 MNHEY and CDR2 SVGAGI. Of note for this clonotype: Its specificity is unknown.

The study extracted total RNA from unfractionated whole blood. V is TRBV6-5 and J is TRBJ2-7, with a tentative D call TRBD1 (6 bases). The clonotype was recovered from a male donor in good health. CDR3 nucleotides: TGTGCCAGCAGTTACGGGGCTAACAGGGAAGGGCAGTACTTC. Its translation: CASSYGANREGQYF.